The text below deals with one T cell receptor (beta chain). This specimen belongs to a study of blood T cell repertoires in COVID-19. At the level of the study: From T cells, B-cell-depleted T cells, or PBMCs came the material, which was cDNA or gDNA.

This CDR3 region has 17 residues. The trim removed 2 bases at V and 1 base at J, leaving 7 bases unmatched. Germline V gene lookup returns CDR1 SQVTM and CDR2 ANQGSEA. Original data processing: Reference gene primer amplification gave estimated nucleated cell counts. Using immunoSEQ multiplex PCR, the repertoire was profiled, and TCRdb retains in-frame clones only, with some absent. Clone size and V and J calls were adopted from that table, with D and trimming inferred from the DNA. Among 200,000 to 300,000 clones listed, around 87% were seen once. It was during active infection that Seattle patients were enrolled and then longitudinally followed.

The source of this sequence is a woman aged 60-70 years with COVID-19, enrolled during active disease. The sample was peripheral blood. V usage is TRBV29-1 and J usage is TRBJ1-3; 11 positions agree with TRBD1. Written as DNA, the CDR3 is TGCAGCGTTGAAAAGGGACAGGGGGGGGTTTCTGGAAACACCATATATTTT. Protein sequence: CSVEKGQGGVSGNTIYF. The full variable domain, with the rest looked up from reference TRBV29-1 and TRBJ1-3, is SAVISQKPSRDICQRGTSLTIQCQVDSQVTMMFWYRQQPGQSLTLIATANQGSEATYESGFVIDKFPISRPNLTFSTLTVSNMSPEDSSIYLCSVEKGQGGVSGNTIYFGEGSWLTVV.